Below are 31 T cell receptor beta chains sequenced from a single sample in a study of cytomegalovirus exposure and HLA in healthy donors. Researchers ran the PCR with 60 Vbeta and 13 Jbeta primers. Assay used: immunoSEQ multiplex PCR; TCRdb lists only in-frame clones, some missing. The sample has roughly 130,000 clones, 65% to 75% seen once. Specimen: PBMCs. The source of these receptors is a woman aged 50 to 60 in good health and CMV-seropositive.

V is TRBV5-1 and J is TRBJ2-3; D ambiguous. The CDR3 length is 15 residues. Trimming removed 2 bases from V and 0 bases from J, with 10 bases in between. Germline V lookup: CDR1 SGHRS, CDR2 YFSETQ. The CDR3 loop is CASSLVGTSTDTQYF. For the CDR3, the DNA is TGCGCCAGCAGCTTAGTGGGCACTAGCACAGATACGCAGTATTTT.

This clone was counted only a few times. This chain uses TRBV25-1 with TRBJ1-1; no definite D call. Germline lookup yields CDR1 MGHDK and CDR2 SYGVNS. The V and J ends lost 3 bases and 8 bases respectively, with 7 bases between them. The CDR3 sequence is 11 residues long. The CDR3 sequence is CASSEYCEAFF. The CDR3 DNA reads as TGTGCCAGCAGTGAGTACTGCGAAGCTTTCTTT.

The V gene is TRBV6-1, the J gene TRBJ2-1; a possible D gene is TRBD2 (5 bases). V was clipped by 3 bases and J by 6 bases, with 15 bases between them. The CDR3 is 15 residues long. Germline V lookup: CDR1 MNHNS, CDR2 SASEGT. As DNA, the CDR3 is TGTGCCAGCAGTGATCCTAGGAGCGGCCCCAATGAGCAGTTCTTC. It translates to CASSDPRSGPNEQFF.

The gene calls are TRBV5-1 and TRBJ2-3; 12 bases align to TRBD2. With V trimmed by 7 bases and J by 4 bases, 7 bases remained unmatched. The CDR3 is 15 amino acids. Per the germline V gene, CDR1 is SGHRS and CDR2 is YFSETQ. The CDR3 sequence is CASGPSGGASDTQYF. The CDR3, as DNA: TGCGCCAGCGGACCTAGCGGGGGGGCATCAGATACGCAGTATTTT.

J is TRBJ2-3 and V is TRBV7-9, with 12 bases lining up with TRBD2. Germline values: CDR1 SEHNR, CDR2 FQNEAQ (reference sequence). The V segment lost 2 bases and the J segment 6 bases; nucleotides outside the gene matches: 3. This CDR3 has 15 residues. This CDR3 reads CASSLLAGGLDTQYF. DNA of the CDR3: TGTGCCAGCAGCTTACTAGCGGGGGGGCTGGATACGCAGTATTTT.

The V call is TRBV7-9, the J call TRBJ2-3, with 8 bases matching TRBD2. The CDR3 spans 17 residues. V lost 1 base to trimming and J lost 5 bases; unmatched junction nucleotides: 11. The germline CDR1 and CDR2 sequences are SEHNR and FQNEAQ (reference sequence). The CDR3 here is CASSLDLGAGGIDTQYF. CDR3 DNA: TGTGCCAGCAGCTTAGACTTAGGCGCGGGGGGCATAGATACGCAGTATTTT.

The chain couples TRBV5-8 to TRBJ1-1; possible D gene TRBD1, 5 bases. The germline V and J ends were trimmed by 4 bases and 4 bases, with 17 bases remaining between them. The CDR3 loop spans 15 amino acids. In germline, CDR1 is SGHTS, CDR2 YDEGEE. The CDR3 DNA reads TGTGCCAGCAGCCTTGGAGGGGCGCGGGGCACTGAAGCTTTCTTT. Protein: CASSLGGARGTEAFF. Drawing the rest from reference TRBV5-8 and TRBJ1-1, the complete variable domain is EAGVTQSPTHLIKTRGQQATLRCSPISGHTSVYWYQQALGLGLQFLLWYDEGEERNRGNFPPRFSGRQFPNYSSELNVNALELEDSALYLCASSLGGARGTEAFFGQGTRLTVV.

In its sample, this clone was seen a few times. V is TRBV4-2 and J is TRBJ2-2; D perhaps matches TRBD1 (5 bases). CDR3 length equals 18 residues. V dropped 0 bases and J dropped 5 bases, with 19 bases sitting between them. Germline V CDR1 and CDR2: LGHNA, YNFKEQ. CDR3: CASSQDGAANHQTGELFF. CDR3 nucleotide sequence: TGTGCCAGCAGCCAAGATGGGGCGGCTAACCACCAGACCGGGGAGCTGTTTTTT.

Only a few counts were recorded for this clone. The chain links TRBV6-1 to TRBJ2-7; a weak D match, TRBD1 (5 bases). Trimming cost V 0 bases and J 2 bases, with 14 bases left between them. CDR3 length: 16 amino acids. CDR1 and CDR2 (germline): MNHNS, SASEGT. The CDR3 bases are TGTGCCAGCAGTGAAGCTGGGTCCCAGGGCGCCTACGAGCAGTACTTC. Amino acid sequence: CASSEAGSQGAYEQYF.

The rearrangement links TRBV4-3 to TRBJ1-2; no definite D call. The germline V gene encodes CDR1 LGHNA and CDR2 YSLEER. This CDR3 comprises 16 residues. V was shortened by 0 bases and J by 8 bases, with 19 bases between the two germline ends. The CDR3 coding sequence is TGCGCCAGCAGCCAAGATGTGGCGGGGTTCGCTCGAGGCTACACCTTC. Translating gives CASSQDVAGFARGYTF.

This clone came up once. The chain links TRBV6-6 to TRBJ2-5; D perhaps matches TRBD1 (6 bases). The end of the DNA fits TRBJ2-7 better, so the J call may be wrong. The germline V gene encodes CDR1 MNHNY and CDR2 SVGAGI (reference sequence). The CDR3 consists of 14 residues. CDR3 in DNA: TGTGCCAGCAGTTACGGACCAACAGGGATCGAGCAGTACTTC. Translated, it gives CASSYGPTGIEQYF.

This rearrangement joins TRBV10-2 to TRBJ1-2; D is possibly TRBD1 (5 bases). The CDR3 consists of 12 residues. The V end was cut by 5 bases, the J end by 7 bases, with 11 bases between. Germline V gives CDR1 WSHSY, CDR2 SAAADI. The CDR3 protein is CASSLTALGYTF. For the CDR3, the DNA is TGCGCCAGCAGTCTGACAGCACTTGGCTACACCTTC.

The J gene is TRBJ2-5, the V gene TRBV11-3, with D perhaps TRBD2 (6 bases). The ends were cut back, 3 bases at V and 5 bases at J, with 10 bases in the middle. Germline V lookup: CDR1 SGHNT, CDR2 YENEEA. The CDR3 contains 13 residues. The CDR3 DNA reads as TGTGCCAGCAGCTTTTTGGGGGGTGAGACCCAGTACTTC. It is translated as CASSFLGGETQYF.

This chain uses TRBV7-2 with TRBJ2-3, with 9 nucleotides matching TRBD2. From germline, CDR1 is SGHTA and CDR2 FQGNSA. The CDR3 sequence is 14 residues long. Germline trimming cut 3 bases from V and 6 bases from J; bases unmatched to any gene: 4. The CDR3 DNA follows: TGTGCCAGCAGCTTCCTAGCGGGGCCCGATACGCAGTATTTT. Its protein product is CASSFLAGPDTQYF.

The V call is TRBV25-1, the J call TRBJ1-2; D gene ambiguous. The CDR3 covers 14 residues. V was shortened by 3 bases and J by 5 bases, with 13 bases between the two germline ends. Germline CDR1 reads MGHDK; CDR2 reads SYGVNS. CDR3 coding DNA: TGTGCCAGCAGTGAGGCAGGTGGAGGGTATGGCTACACCTTC. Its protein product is CASSEAGGGYGYTF.

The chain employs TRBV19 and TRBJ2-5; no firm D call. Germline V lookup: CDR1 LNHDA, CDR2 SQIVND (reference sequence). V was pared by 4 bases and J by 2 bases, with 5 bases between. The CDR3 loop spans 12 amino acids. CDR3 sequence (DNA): TGTGCCAGTAGTAATACTCAAGAGACCCAGTACTTC. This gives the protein CASSNTQETQYF.

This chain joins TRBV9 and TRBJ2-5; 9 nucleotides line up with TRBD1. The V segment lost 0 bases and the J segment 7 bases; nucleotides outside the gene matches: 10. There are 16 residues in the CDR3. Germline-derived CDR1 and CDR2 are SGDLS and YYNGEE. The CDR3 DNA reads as TGTGCCAGCAGCGTAGCGGGACAGGGCCCCCGAGTGACCCAGTACTTC. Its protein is CASSVAGQGPRVTQYF.

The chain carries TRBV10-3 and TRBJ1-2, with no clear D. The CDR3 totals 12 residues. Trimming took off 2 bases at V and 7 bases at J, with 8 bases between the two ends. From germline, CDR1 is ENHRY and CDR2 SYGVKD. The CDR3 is CAISELLIGYTF. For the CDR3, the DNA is TGTGCCATCAGTGAGCTCTTAATTGGCTACACCTTC.

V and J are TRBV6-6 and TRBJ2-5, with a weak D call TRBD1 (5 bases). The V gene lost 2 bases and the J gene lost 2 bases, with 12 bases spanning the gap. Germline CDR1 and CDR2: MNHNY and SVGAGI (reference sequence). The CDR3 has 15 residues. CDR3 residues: CASSYRAGRQETQYF. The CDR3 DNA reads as TGTGCCAGCAGTTACCGGGCAGGGCGACAAGAGACCCAGTACTTC.

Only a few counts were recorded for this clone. CDR3 sequence (DNA): TGTGCCAGTAGTAAAGCCGGGACTAGCACAGATACGCAGTATTTT. Amino acid sequence: CASSKAGTSTDTQYF. V is TRBV19 and J is TRBJ2-3; a weak D match, TRBD2 (6 bases). V lost 4 bases and J lost 0, with 11 bases in between. The CDR3 length is 15 residues. Germline CDR1 reads LNHDA; CDR2 reads SQIVND (reference sequence).

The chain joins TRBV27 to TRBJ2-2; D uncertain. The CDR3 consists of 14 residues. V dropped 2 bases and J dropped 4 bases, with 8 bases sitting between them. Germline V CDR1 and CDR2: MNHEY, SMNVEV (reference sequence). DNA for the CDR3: TGTGCCAGCAGTTTAAGCCGGAGCACCGGGGAGCTGTTTTTT. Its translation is CASSLSRSTGELFF.

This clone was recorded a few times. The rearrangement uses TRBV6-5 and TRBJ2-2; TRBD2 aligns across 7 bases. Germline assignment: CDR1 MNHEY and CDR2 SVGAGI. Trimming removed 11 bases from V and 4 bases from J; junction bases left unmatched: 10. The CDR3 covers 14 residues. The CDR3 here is CARRGGNGTGELFF. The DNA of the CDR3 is TGTGCCCGCCGCGGGGGAAATGGCACCGGGGAGCTGTTTTTT.

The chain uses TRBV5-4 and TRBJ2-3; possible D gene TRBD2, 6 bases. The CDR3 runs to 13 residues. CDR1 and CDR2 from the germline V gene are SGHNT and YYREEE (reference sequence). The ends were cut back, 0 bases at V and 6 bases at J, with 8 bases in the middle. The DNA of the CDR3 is TGTGCCAGCAGCTTGGGAGGGAGGGATACGCAGTATTTT. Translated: CASSLGGRDTQYF. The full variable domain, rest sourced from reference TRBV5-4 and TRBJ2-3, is ETGVTQSPTHLIKTRGQQVTLRCSSQSGHNTVSWYQQALGQGPQFIFQYYREEENGRGNFPPRFSGLQFPNYSSELNVNALELDDSALYLCASSLGGRDTQYFGPGTRLTVL.

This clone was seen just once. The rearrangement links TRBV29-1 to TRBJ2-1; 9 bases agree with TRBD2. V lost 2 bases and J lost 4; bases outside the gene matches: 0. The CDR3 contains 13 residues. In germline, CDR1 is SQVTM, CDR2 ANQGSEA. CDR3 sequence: CSVELAGYNEQFF. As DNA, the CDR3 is TGCAGCGTTGAACTAGCGGGGTACAATGAGCAGTTCTTC.

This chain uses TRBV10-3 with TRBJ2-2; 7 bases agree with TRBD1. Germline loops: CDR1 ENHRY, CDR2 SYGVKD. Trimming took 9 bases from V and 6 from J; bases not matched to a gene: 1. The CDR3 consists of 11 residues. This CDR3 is CAIQGAGELFF. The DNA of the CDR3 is TGTGCCATTCAGGGGGCCGGGGAGCTGTTTTTT.

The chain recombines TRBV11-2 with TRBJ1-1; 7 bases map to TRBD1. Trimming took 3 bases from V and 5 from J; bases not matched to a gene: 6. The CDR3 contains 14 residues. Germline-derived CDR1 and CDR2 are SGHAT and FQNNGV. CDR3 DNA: TGTGCCAGCAGCTTGGGACAGCTTAGGACTGAAGCTTTCTTT. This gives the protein CASSLGQLRTEAFF.

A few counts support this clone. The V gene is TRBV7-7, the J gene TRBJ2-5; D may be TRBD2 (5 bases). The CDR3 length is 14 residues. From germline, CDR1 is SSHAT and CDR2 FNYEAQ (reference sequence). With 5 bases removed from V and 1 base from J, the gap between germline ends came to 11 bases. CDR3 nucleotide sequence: TGTGCCAGCAGCCCCACCGGGGTCCAAGAGACCCAGTACTTC. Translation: CASSPTGVQETQYF.

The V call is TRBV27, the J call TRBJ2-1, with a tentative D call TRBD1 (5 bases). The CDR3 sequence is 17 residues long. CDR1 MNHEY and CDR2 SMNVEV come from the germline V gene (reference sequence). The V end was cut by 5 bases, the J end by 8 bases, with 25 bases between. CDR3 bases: TGTGCCAGCAGTCTCGGACAAGGGTCGGCCTTAGTGGATGAGCAGTTCTTC. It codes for CASSLGQGSALVDEQFF.

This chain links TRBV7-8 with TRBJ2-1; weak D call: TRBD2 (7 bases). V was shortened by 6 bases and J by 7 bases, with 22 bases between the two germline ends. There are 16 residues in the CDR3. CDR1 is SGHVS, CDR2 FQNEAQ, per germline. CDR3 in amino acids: CASRERWGGAGNEQFF. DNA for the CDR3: TGTGCCAGCAGGGAGAGGTGGGGGGGGGCCGGGAATGAGCAGTTCTTC. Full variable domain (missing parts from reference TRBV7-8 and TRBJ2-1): GAGVSQSPRYKVAKRGQDVALRCDPISGHVSLFWYQQALGQGPEFLTYFQNEAQLDKSGLPSDRFFAERPEGSVSTLKIQRTQQEDSAVYLCASRERWGGAGNEQFFGPGTRLTVL.

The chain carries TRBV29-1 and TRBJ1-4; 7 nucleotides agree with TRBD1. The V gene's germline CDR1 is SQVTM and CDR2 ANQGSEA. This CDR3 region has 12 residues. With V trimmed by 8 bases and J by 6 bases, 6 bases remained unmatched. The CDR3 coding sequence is TGCAGCTCTACAGGGGACGATGAAAAACTGTTTTTT. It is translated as CSSTGDDEKLFF.

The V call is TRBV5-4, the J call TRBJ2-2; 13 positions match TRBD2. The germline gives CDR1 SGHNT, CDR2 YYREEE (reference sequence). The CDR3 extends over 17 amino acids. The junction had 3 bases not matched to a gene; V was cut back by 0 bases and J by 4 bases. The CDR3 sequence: CASSLGTSGGGTGELFF. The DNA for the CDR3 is TGTGCCAGCAGCTTGGGGACTAGCGGGGGTGGCACCGGGGAGCTGTTTTTT.